One and the same sample provided the 30 T cell receptor beta chains below, sequenced in a study of blood T cell repertoires in COVID-19 (dated by TCRdb to 2018 to 2020). Library construction relied on the immunoSEQ multiplex PCR assay. TCRdb's version of the immuneACCESS table is confined to in-frame rearrangements and falls short of the full clone set. An unresolved V gene accounts for under half of the shortfall where checked; the remainder is of unknown origin. Counted in this sample were over 350,000 clones; 80% to 90% of them appeared once. Approximately 1.4% of the sample rests with the top ten. Specimen: peripheral blood. These receptors all stem from a woman aged 25 to 39 with active or convalescent COVID-19.

As regards this clone: Other DNA sequences in the sample encode the same CDR3. The chain combines TRBV18 with TRBJ1-5, with D tentatively TRBD1 (5 bases). The V and J ends lost 2 bases and 4 bases respectively, with 6 bases between them. In germline, CDR1 is KGHSH, CDR2 LQKENI. The length of the CDR3 is 13 residues. CDR3 protein: CASSPDRNQPQHF. The CDR3 DNA reads TGTGCCAGCTCACCAGACAGAAATCAGCCCCAGCATTTT.

V is TRBV6-1 and J is TRBJ2-7; 10 bases map to TRBD2. The germline V gene has CDR1 MNHNS and CDR2 SASEGT. The CDR3 length is 18 residues. Trimming took 2 bases from V and 4 from J; bases not matched to a gene: 14. CDR3 region: CASSESQRGGLRRYEQYF. The CDR3 DNA reads TGTGCCAGCAGTGAATCGCAGCGGGGGGGCCTGAGAAGGTACGAGCAGTACTTC.

V is TRBV18 and J is TRBJ1-3; the D is unclear. Per the germline V gene, CDR1 is KGHSH and CDR2 is LQKENI. Trimming cost V 3 bases and J 6 bases, with 6 bases left between them. The length of the CDR3 is 12 residues. The chain's CDR3 is CASSPEENTIYF. In DNA form, the CDR3 reads TGTGCCAGCTCACCGGAGGAAAACACCATATATTTT.

The chain couples TRBV3-1 (or the pseudogene TRBV3-2) to TRBJ2-1, with 15 positions matching TRBD2. The CDR3 runs 17 residues. Per germline, CDR1 LGHDT and CDR2 YNNKEL (reference sequence). V was clipped by 4 bases and J by 6 bases; unmatched bases: 7. The CDR3 bases are TGTGCCAGCAGCCCGGGACTAGCGGGGGGCATCGCCAATGAGCAGTTCTTC. Its protein product is CASSPGLAGGIANEQFF.

In this sample, this clone turned up once. The chain joins TRBV6-5 to TRBJ1-1; D may be TRBD1 (6 bases). Germline CDR1 MNHEY, CDR2 SVGAGI. This CDR3 is built from 14 residues. Trimming left V 5 bases short and J 1 base short, with 11 bases between. The CDR3: CASSPLTGNTEAFF. The CDR3 DNA reads as TGTGCCAGCAGTCCGCTGACAGGGAACACTGAAGCTTTCTTT.

The rearrangement links TRBV4-1 to TRBJ2-1, with 14 bases that match TRBD2. This CDR3 comprises 17 residues. With 3 bases clipped from V and 9 bases from J, the junction kept 10 bases outside the gene matches. From germline, CDR1 is MGHRA and CDR2 YSYEKL. This chain's CDR3 is CASSHPGGLAGVSEQFF. CDR3 in DNA: TGCGCCAGCAGCCACCCTGGGGGACTAGCGGGAGTCAGTGAGCAGTTCTTC.

This clone showed up just a few times. This rearrangement joins TRBV7-9 to TRBJ1-2; a weak D match, TRBD1 (5 bases). The CDR3 is made up of 16 amino acids. In germline, CDR1 is SEHNR, CDR2 FQNEAQ (reference sequence). Trimming took off 4 bases at V and 7 bases at J, with 22 bases between the two ends. The CDR3 DNA sequence: TGTGCCAGCAGCTCCAGTCGGGGGAAAAGGGAGCTTGGCTACACCTTC. Translation: CASSSSRGKRELGYTF.

The chain links TRBV19 to TRBJ1-6; the D is unclear. Per the germline V gene, CDR1 is LNHDA and CDR2 is SQIVND (reference sequence). The CDR3 is 14 residues long. The V end lost 8 bases, the J end lost 10 bases, and 18 bases lay between the germline ends. The DNA of the CDR3 is TGTGCCAGTTCCTACCCCAATACGGGGTCACCCCTCCACTTT. Translated: CASSYPNTGSPLHF.

The chain couples TRBV29-1 to TRBJ1-1; 8 nucleotides agree with TRBD1. Germline V gene data show CDR1 as SQVTM and CDR2 as ANQGSEA. The CDR3 length is 13 residues. V shed 7 bases, J shed 4 bases, and the junction held 8 bases outside the gene matches. CDR3 bases: TGCAGCGGAGAAGCAGGGGGCGGCACTGAAGCTTTCTTT. Amino acid sequence: CSGEAGGGTEAFF.

This clone occurred a few times. The chain uses TRBV29-1 and TRBJ1-2; tentatively, D is TRBD1 (6 bases). CDR1 is SQVTM and CDR2 is ANQGSEA in the germline V gene. There are 11 residues in the CDR3. Trimming took off 7 bases at V and 7 bases at J, with 13 bases between the two ends. The CDR3 bases are TGCAGCGCCAGGGGCGACCCTGGCTACACCTTC. Translation gives CSARGDPGYTF. Complete variable domain (other parts from reference TRBV29-1 and TRBJ1-2): SAVISQKPSRDICQRGTSLTIQCQVDSQVTMMFWYRQQPGQSLTLIATANQGSEATYESGFVIDKFPISRPNLTFSTLTVSNMSPEDSSIYLCSARGDPGYTFGSGTRLTVV.

V gene TRBV6-5 combines with J gene TRBJ2-5; 8 bases match TRBD1. Germline V gene data show CDR1 as MNHEY and CDR2 as SVGAGI. The CDR3 consists of 13 residues. Trimming cost V 5 bases and J 5 bases; bases outside gene matches: 4. The CDR3 region has the DNA TGTGCCAGCAGTCAGGGGGCGCGGGAGACCCAGTACTTC. This translates into CASSQGARETQYF.

This clone has only one observation. This rearrangement joins TRBV5-6 to TRBJ2-3; 10 bases are shared with TRBD2. V lost 4 bases and J lost 1; bases outside the gene matches: 9. From germline, CDR1 is SGHDT and CDR2 YYEEEE. The CDR3 runs to 17 residues. The CDR3 protein is CASSILAGGTGTDTQYF. CDR3 coding DNA: TGTGCCAGCAGCATCTTAGCGGGAGGAACGGGCACAGATACGCAGTATTTT.

The J gene is TRBJ1-5, the V gene TRBV6-1, with 9 bases fitting TRBD1. Losses at the gene ends were 3 bases for V and 3 bases for J; bases not matched to a gene: 3. There are 15 residues in the CDR3. CDR1 MNHNS and CDR2 SASEGT come from the germline V gene. CDR3: CASSDGTGYNQPQHF. The CDR3 DNA follows: TGTGCCAGCAGTGATGGGACAGGGTACAATCAGCCCCAGCATTTT.

V is TRBV4-2 and J is TRBJ1-3; D remains ambiguous. The germline CDR1 and CDR2 sequences are LGHNA and YNFKEQ. V gave up 4 bases and J gave up 4 bases, with 14 bases separating them. The CDR3 extends over 15 amino acids. This CDR3 is CASSPAGKLGNTIYF. The CDR3 nucleotides read TGTGCCAGCAGCCCCGCGGGTAAGCTAGGAAACACCATATATTTT.

J is TRBJ2-1 and V is TRBV18; 8 nucleotides agree with TRBD2. Germline CDR1 reads KGHSH; CDR2 reads LQKENI. The V segment lost 6 bases and the J segment 0 bases; nucleotides outside the gene matches: 4. The length of the CDR3 is 15 residues. This CDR3 is CASSSGTSSYNEQFF. The CDR3 bases are TGTGCCAGCTCTTCCGGGACTAGCTCCTACAATGAGCAGTTCTTC.

This chain links TRBV6-5 with TRBJ2-1, with TRBD2 matching 11 bases. With V trimmed by 7 bases and J by 6 bases, 8 bases remained unmatched. Germline V gene sequence: CDR1 MNHEY, CDR2 SVGAGI. This CDR3 contains 15 residues. The CDR3 sequence is CASIRTSGSLNEQFF. The CDR3 coding sequence is TGTGCCAGCATTCGGACTAGCGGGTCCCTCAATGAGCAGTTCTTC.

The genes are TRBV6-5 and TRBJ1-1, with 7 bases identical to TRBD1. Trimming removed 6 bases from V and 0 bases from J; junction bases left unmatched: 4. Germline V gene lookup returns CDR1 MNHEY and CDR2 SVGAGI. The CDR3 has 14 amino acids. Here the CDR3 reads CASSKDRLNTEAFF. The CDR3, as DNA: TGTGCCAGCAGCAAGGACAGGTTGAACACTGAAGCTTTCTTT.

This clone was seen just once. V usage is TRBV10-3 and J usage is TRBJ2-3; the match to TRBD2 covers 12 bases. V lost 4 bases to trimming and J lost 5 bases; unmatched junction nucleotides: 4. The CDR3 has 15 residues. Germline V gene data show CDR1 as ENHRY and CDR2 as SYGVKD. CDR3 DNA: TGTGCCATCAGTGGACTAGCGGGGGACGTAGATACGCAGTATTTT. It yields the protein CAISGLAGDVDTQYF.

The chain links TRBV30 to TRBJ2-5, with 8 bases lining up with TRBD2. CDR1 and CDR2 from the germline V gene are GTSNPN and SVGIG (reference sequence). Germline trimming cut 3 bases from V and 4 bases from J; bases unmatched to any gene: 13. The CDR3 totals 16 residues. The CDR3 loop is CAWRVGTRGWIETQYF. CDR3 coding DNA: TGTGCCTGGAGGGTCGGGACTAGGGGCTGGATAGAGACCCAGTACTTC.

V is TRBV5-1 and J is TRBJ2-5; the match to TRBD2 covers 10 bases. V lost 4 bases to trimming and J lost 3 bases; unmatched junction nucleotides: 6. CDR1 and CDR2 from the germline V gene are SGHRS and YFSETQ. CDR3 size: 15 residues. The DNA for the CDR3 is TGCGCCAGCAGCCCGTCCCTAGCGGGAGAAGAGACCCAGTACTTC. As protein: CASSPSLAGEETQYF.

The chain has TRBV27 and TRBJ2-5, with D unresolved. The CDR3 is made up of 16 amino acids. Trimming stripped 2 bases from V and 1 base from J, with 14 bases between. Per the germline V gene, CDR1 is MNHEY and CDR2 is SMNVEV (reference sequence). The CDR3 DNA is TGTGCCAGCAGTTTAGATTTCCCGGCGGTCCAAGAGACCCAGTACTTC. Translation gives CASSLDFPAVQETQYF.

This sequence joins TRBV21-1 and TRBJ2-3; the table gives TRBD1 as D, unverified against the DNA. TRBV21-1 is listed as a pseudogene. CDR3 size: 19 residues. CDR3 coding DNA: TGTGCCAGCAGCAAAGGGGACAGGGGACCGATATCACTTCGAGATACGCAGTATTTT. Translating gives CASSKGDRGPISLRDTQYF.

The sample holds one count of this clone. The chain has TRBV29-1 and TRBJ2-1, with D perhaps matching TRBD2 (5 bases). The CDR3 is made up of 14 amino acids. Germline V CDR1 and CDR2: SQVTM, ANQGSEA. V was pared by 6 bases and J by 7 bases, with 19 bases between. This CDR3 reads CSVTAPRGFNEQFF. The CDR3 DNA follows: TGCAGCGTAACGGCGCCAAGAGGGTTTAATGAGCAGTTCTTC.

The V and J genes are TRBV28 and TRBJ1-2; D unresolved. Trimming removed 5 bases from V and 8 bases from J, with 12 bases in between. There are 12 residues in the CDR3. Germline V lookup: CDR1 MDHEN, CDR2 SYDVKM. The DNA for the CDR3 is TGTGCCAGCAGTCCACAGACCTCAGGCTACACCTTC. The encoded protein is CASSPQTSGYTF.

The chain recombines TRBV30 with TRBJ1-5; 7 nucleotides line up with TRBD1. After removal of 4 bases from V and 1 base from J, the junction contained 16 bases not matched to a gene. Germline lookup yields CDR1 GTSNPN and CDR2 SVGIG (reference sequence). CDR3 size: 18 residues. The CDR3 DNA sequence: TGTGCCTGGACCTCAGGCGGAAAAGGGGGCTTAAGCAATCAGCCCCAGCATTTT. Translated: CAWTSGGKGGLSNQPQHF.

The chain joins TRBV9 to TRBJ1-4; 11 bases fit TRBD1. V was pared by 3 bases and J by 6 bases, with 1 base of the junction left unmatched. Per the germline V gene, CDR1 is SGDLS and CDR2 is YYNGEE. This CDR3 is built from 14 residues. Here the CDR3 DNA reads TGTGCCAGCAGCGGGACAGGGGGCGATGAAAAACTGTTTTTT. Protein sequence: CASSGTGGDEKLFF.

The chain has TRBV3-1 (or the pseudogene TRBV3-2) and TRBJ2-2; unclear D gene. The germline V gene has CDR1 LGHDT and CDR2 YNNKEL (reference sequence). Trimming left V 4 bases short and J 4 bases short, with 4 bases between. This CDR3 comprises 12 residues. The chain's CDR3 is CASSPITGELFF. Here the CDR3 DNA reads TGTGCCAGCAGCCCTATCACCGGGGAGCTGTTTTTT.

This chain uses TRBV2 with TRBJ1-6, with 7 bases matching TRBD1. CDR1 and CDR2 from the germline V gene are SNHLY and FYNNEI. This CDR3 contains 20 residues. The V segment lost 0 bases and the J segment 1 base; nucleotides outside the gene matches: 12. CDR3 residues: CASSEAASTGVRSYNSPLHF. In DNA, the CDR3 is TGTGCCAGCAGTGAAGCGGCGAGCACAGGGGTTCGGTCCTATAATTCACCCCTCCACTTT. The complete variable domain, with remaining parts taken from reference TRBV2 and TRBJ1-6, reads EPEVTQTPSHQVTQMGQEVILRCVPISNHLYFYWYRQILGQKVEFLVSFYNNEISEKSEIFDDQFSVERPDGSNFTLKIRSTKLEDSAMYFCASSEAASTGVRSYNSPLHFGNGTRLTVT.

The chain has TRBV5-8 and TRBJ2-5; D is ambiguous. Germline V gives CDR1 SGHTS, CDR2 YDEGEE. Trimming removed 1 base from V and 5 bases from J, with 3 bases in between. This CDR3 has 11 amino acids. The CDR3 sequence is CASSLLETQYF. The CDR3 DNA follows: TGTGCCAGCAGCTTGCTGGAGACCCAGTACTTC.

The chain couples TRBV9 to TRBJ2-1, with 8 bases aligning to TRBD2. CDR3 length: 16 amino acids. After removal of 2 bases from V and 2 bases from J, the junction contained 6 bases not matched to a gene. The germline gives CDR1 SGDLS, CDR2 YYNGEE. CDR3 bases: TGTGCCAGCAGCGTGAGTAGCGGGACGACCTACAATGAGCAGTTCTTC. Its translation: CASSVSSGTTYNEQFF.